This TCR beta chain stems from a study of blood T cells in healthy people across ages. V lost 3 bases and J 3 bases, leaving 20 bases between the germline ends. Germline CDR1 and CDR2: SGHTA and FQGNSA. The CDR3 totals 18 residues. A second PCR, run for about 6 to 11 cycles, used a sample-barcoded 5' primer plus a J-beta primer mix. TCRdb analysed the 5' RACE reads with MiXCR anew, one entry per CDR3 protein. The sample contains some 760,000 distinct CDR3 sequences, approximately 25% of which appear only once. The data were also submitted as part of a second study, on T cells of mothers and their children.

This rearrangement joins TRBV7-2 to TRBJ2-2, with D maybe TRBD2 (5 bases). Sequenced input: blood. The source of this sequence is a boy aged 10-17 years in good health. The CDR3 reads CASSFAVAAEGDTGELFF. In nucleotides, the CDR3 is TGTGCCAGCAGCTTCGCGGTCGCGGCCGAGGGAGACACCGGGGAGCTGTTTTTT.